This TCR beta chain stems from a study of response to subunit inactivated influenza vaccine. There are many counts of this clonotype. TCRdb analysed the RT-PCR reads with MiXCR anew, one entry per CDR3 protein. Of about 310,000 distinct CDR3 sequences in the sample, approximately 21% were seen once. The receptor's source is a man between 50 and 70 years old who received an inactivated influenza vaccine. Material: PBMCs from blood, obtained less than 22 months after vaccination.

In DNA form, the CDR3 reads TGTGCCAGCAGTTTAGCCACCTATGGCTACACCTTC. It encodes CASSLATYGYTF. The chain uses TRBV12-3 or TRBV12-4 and TRBJ1-2, with D unclear. With 0 bases removed from V and 4 bases from J, the gap between germline ends came to 3 bases. The CDR3 length is 12 residues.